What follows are 15 T cell receptor beta chains derived from one specimen sequenced in a study of blood T cell repertoires in COVID-19 (dated by TCRdb to 2020 to 2021). Library method: the immunoSEQ multiplex PCR assay. TCRdb took over this immuneACCESS table, retaining in-frame rearrangements with V and J assigned. Such tables are incomplete; in checked studies, under half of the missing clones stem from an unresolved V gene, and the remainder is unexplained. Here the sample has about 160,000 clones; 80% to 90% occur a single time. Approximately 1.1% of the sample goes to the ten largest clones. The specimen was peripheral blood. These receptors were taken from a middle-aged man with acute or convalescent COVID-19.

V is TRBV6-5 and J is TRBJ1-2; D remains unclear. The germline V and J ends were trimmed by 2 bases and 4 bases, with 17 bases remaining between them. Per germline, CDR1 MNHEY and CDR2 SVGAGI. CDR3 length equals 16 residues. DNA for the CDR3: TGTGCCAGCAGTTACAGCCTGTGGCAGGACTCCTATGGCTACACCTTC. Amino acid sequence: CASSYSLWQDSYGYTF.

The V call is TRBV2, the J call TRBJ1-2, with TRBD1 matching over 9 bases. The CDR3 sequence is 14 residues long. Trimming cost V 6 bases and J 4 bases; bases outside gene matches: 6. The germline V gene encodes CDR1 SNHLY and CDR2 FYNNEI. CDR3 region: CASSPGQGSYGYTF. In nucleotides, the CDR3 is TGTGCCAGCAGCCCGGGACAGGGAAGCTATGGCTACACCTTC.

Points on this clone: One end of the junction fails to match germline, which may point to a read error. The V gene is TRBV28, the J gene TRBJ1-2; D possibly corresponds to TRBD1 (5 bases). The germline CDR1 and CDR2 sequences are MDHEN and SYDVKM. The CDR3 is 14 residues long. CDR3 nucleotides: TGTGCCACCACTTTGACAGTAGCTAACTATGGCTACGCCTTC. Translation: CATTLTVANYGYAF.

A single count supports this clone. The V gene is TRBV18, the J gene TRBJ2-1; 13 bases agree with TRBD2. The CDR3 loop spans 18 amino acids. Per germline, CDR1 KGHSH and CDR2 LQKENI. V dropped 1 base and J dropped 6; count of bases not matched to a gene: 9. This chain's CDR3 is CASSPLLAGTSGANEQFF. The CDR3 nucleotides read TGTGCCAGCTCACCACTATTAGCCGGGACTAGCGGGGCCAATGAGCAGTTCTTC.

This clone was seen a few times. The V and J genes are TRBV12-5 and TRBJ1-5, with D unclear. Germline V gene data show CDR1 as LGHNT and CDR2 as FRNRAP. Trimming cost V 1 base and J 1 base, with 14 bases left between them. This CDR3 spans 17 amino acids. The CDR3, as DNA: TGTGCTAGTGGTTTGGATACATGGCAAACGAGCAATCAGCCCCAGCATTTT. Encoded protein: CASGLDTWQTSNQPQHF.

The rearrangement uses TRBV18 and TRBJ1-1; D call uncertain. Trimming left V 8 bases short and J 4 bases short, with 14 bases between. There are 13 residues in the CDR3. Germline assignment: CDR1 KGHSH and CDR2 LQKENI. The CDR3 DNA follows: TGTGCCAGCGCTGAGGGCTTAATCACTGAAGCTTTCTTT. This sequence encodes CASAEGLITEAFF.

The J gene is TRBJ1-1, the V gene TRBV5-6; a possible D gene is TRBD1 (5 bases). The germline gives CDR1 SGHDT, CDR2 YYEEEE. The CDR3 is 16 residues long. Trimming took 4 bases from V and 5 from J, leaving 21 bases between them. The CDR3 bases are TGTGCCAGCAGCCCCCAGGGTGGCAGGGTGGGGACTGAAGCTTTCTTT. Protein product: CASSPQGGRVGTEAFF.

The genes are TRBV6-2 or TRBV6-3 and TRBJ1-4; tentatively, D is TRBD1 (5 bases). Germline values: CDR1 MNHEY, CDR2 SVGEGT. The CDR3 length is 20 residues. V was cut by 4 bases and J by 0 bases, with 24 bases left in between. The CDR3 spells CASSSSTEHPMTATNEKLFF. The CDR3 DNA is TGTGCCAGCAGTTCCTCGACCGAACACCCGATGACAGCAACTAATGAAAAACTGTTTTTT.

This chain uses TRBV9 with TRBJ1-2; 10 positions agree with TRBD1. The CDR3 has 15 amino acids. CDR1 and CDR2 (germline): SGDLS, YYNGEE. J was trimmed by 7 bases and V by 5 bases; bases with no gene match: 11. The CDR3 protein is CASSALGQGISGYTF. In DNA form, the CDR3 reads TGTGCCAGCAGTGCCCTGGGACAGGGGATAAGTGGCTACACCTTC.

This rearrangement joins TRBV7-8 to TRBJ2-7; 8 bases align to TRBD2. Germline CDR1 reads SGHVS; CDR2 reads FQNEAQ. The CDR3 consists of 17 residues. Trimming at V came to 5 bases and at J to 0 bases, leaving 12 bases not matched to a gene. CDR3 DNA: TGTGCCAGCAGCCTCGCCTCAGCGGGGGCCTTCTCCTACGAGCAGTACTTC. Encoded protein: CASSLASAGAFSYEQYF. The whole variable domain, filled in from reference TRBV7-8 and TRBJ2-7, reads GAGVSQSPRYKVAKRGQDVALRCDPISGHVSLFWYQQALGQGPEFLTYFQNEAQLDKSGLPSDRFFAERPEGSVSTLKIQRTQQEDSAVYLCASSLASAGAFSYEQYFGPGTRLTVT.

V usage is TRBV2 and J usage is TRBJ2-7; 7 nucleotides agree with TRBD2. With V trimmed by 7 bases and J by 0 bases, 9 bases remained unmatched. The CDR3 runs to 15 residues. The germline CDR1 and CDR2 sequences are SNHLY and FYNNEI. In DNA, the CDR3 is TGTGCCAGCACTCGGGACTACCAAACCTCCTACGAGCAGTACTTC. Amino acids: CASTRDYQTSYEQYF.

This clone was observed a single time. This chain uses TRBV7-8 with TRBJ1-1; perhaps TRBD1 as D (5 bases). This CDR3 is built from 14 residues. Germline assignment: CDR1 SGHVS and CDR2 FQNEAQ. Deletions cut 4 bases from V and 5 bases from J, with 14 bases between. CDR3 DNA sequence: TGTGCCAGCAGCTCGGGTCCAAAGGGGACTGAAGCTTTCTTT. This sequence encodes CASSSGPKGTEAFF.

A word on this clone: The same CDR3 also results from other DNA sequences found in this sample. V usage is TRBV5-1 and J usage is TRBJ1-1, with D tentatively TRBD1 (5 bases). Germline CDR1 and CDR2: SGHRS and YFSETQ. The CDR3 runs 13 residues. The ends were cut back, 0 bases at V and 3 bases at J, with 6 bases in the middle. DNA for the CDR3: TGCGCCAGCAGCTTGGTAGGGGACACTGAAGCTTTCTTT. Translation gives CASSLVGDTEAFF.

The chain employs TRBV5-4 and TRBJ2-5; 8 nucleotides agree with TRBD2. V shed 3 bases, J shed 5 bases, and the junction held 3 bases outside the gene matches. Per germline, CDR1 SGHNT and CDR2 YYREEE (reference sequence). The CDR3 runs 13 residues. CDR3 protein: CASSSRLAETQYF. CDR3 DNA: TGTGCCAGCAGCTCAAGACTAGCGGAGACCCAGTACTTC.

The rearrangement joins TRBV28 to TRBJ2-3; no clear D. V was trimmed by 5 bases and J by 5 bases, leaving 8 bases between them. From germline, CDR1 is MDHEN and CDR2 SYDVKM. The CDR3 is 12 residues long. The chain's CDR3 is CASSLSGDTQYF. CDR3 sequence (DNA): TGTGCCAGCAGTCTGTCGGGAGATACGCAGTATTTT. The full variable domain, rest sourced from reference TRBV28 and TRBJ2-3, is DVKVTQSSRYLVKRTGEKVFLECVQDMDHENMFWYRQDPGLGLRLIYFSYDVKMKEKGDIPEGYSVSREKKERFSLILESASTNQTSMYLCASSLSGDTQYFGPGTRLTVL.